A single sample gave rise to the 18 T cell receptor beta chains below, sequenced in a study of identical twins. From the 5' RACE reads, TCRdb called clonotypes with MiXCR, one entry per CDR3 protein. The sample holds around 550,000 distinct CDR3 sequences; around 15% are singletons and the top ten take roughly 0.44%. Separately, the same data were catalogued under a study of yellow fever vaccine responses in identical twins.

The sample consisted of CD4+ T cells sorted from blood. These receptors all come from a woman between 18 and 29 years old in good health.

This clonotype was counted ten times or more. The CDR3 loop reads CASSLGDGNQPQHF. CDR3 DNA: TGTGCCAGCAGTTTAGGGGATGGAAATCAGCCCCAGCATTTT. The chain employs TRBV12-3 or TRBV12-4 and TRBJ1-5; D gene ambiguous. The CDR3 has 14 residues. Between the trimmed V and J ends, which lost 1 base and 4 bases, there was a span of 8 bases.

The chain couples TRBV5-1 to TRBJ2-5; D tentatively reads TRBD1 or TRBD2 (5 bases each). The DNA matches TRBJ2-3 better at its end, which makes the J call doubtful. There are 14 residues in the CDR3. From germline, CDR1 is SGHRS and CDR2 YFSETQ. CDR3 sequence (DNA): TGCGCCAGCAGCTTGACGGGACCAGAGGAGACGCAGTATTTT. It encodes CASSLTGPEETQYF.

This clonotype has more than one count but fewer than ten. The chain has TRBV5-1 and TRBJ2-1; the match to TRBD2 covers 10 bases. CDR1 and CDR2 from the germline V gene are SGHRS and YFSETQ. CDR3 size: 16 residues. J gave up 4 bases and V 0 bases, and 4 bases lay outside the gene matches. CDR3 coding DNA: TGCGCCAGCAGCTTGGATAGCGGGGGGATGTACAATGAGCAGTTCTTC. Translating gives CASSLDSGGMYNEQFF.

The V call is TRBV5-1, the J call TRBJ2-1, with 12 bases fitting TRBD2. J lost 2 bases, V lost 2 bases, and 5 bases had no gene match. Germline V gene sequence: CDR1 SGHRS, CDR2 YFSETQ. The CDR3 runs 17 residues. Here the CDR3 DNA reads TGCGCCAGCAGCTTACTGACTAGCGGGGGACCCTACAATGAGCAGTTCTTC. This encodes CASSLLTSGGPYNEQFF.

The V gene is TRBV20-1, the J gene TRBJ1-6; TRBD1 is a possible D gene (5 bases). Germline V gene sequence: CDR1 DFQATT, CDR2 SNEGSKA (reference sequence). Trimming took 6 bases from V and 5 from J, leaving 17 bases between them. This CDR3 comprises 15 residues. CDR3 loop: CSARGQGPNNSPLHF. CDR3 sequence (DNA): TGCAGTGCCCGCGGCCAGGGACCCAATAATTCACCCCTCCACTTT.

This clonotype was seen many times. V and J are TRBV12-3 or TRBV12-4 and TRBJ1-1; D gene unclear. The V gene lost 1 base and the J gene lost 1 base, with 10 bases spanning the gap. This CDR3 comprises 15 residues. The CDR3 DNA is TGTGCCAGCAGTTTAGGGGCCAGTCAGAACACTGAAGCTTTCTTT. Encoded protein: CASSLGASQNTEAFF.

This rearrangement joins TRBV20-1 to TRBJ2-3, with 8 bases aligning to TRBD2. The CDR3 consists of 14 residues. Trimming took 0 bases from V and 7 from J; bases not matched to a gene: 6. Germline V gene lookup returns CDR1 DFQATT and CDR2 SNEGSKA (reference sequence). The chain's CDR3 is CSARDTSGTHTQYF. The CDR3 region has the DNA TGCAGTGCTAGAGATACTAGCGGAACACATACGCAGTATTTT.

The chain couples TRBV12-3 or TRBV12-4 to TRBJ1-5, with 9 bases identical to TRBD1. Trimming removed 5 bases from V and 7 bases from J; junction bases left unmatched: 9. This CDR3 is 15 amino acids long. The CDR3 sequence: CASSLLDRGGQPQHF. CDR3 bases: TGTGCCAGCAGTCTCCTGGACAGGGGTGGGCAGCCCCAGCATTTT.

Only a few counts were recorded for this clonotype. This rearrangement joins TRBV6-6 to TRBJ2-2, with D unresolved. CDR1 and CDR2 from the germline V gene are MNHNY and SVGAGI (reference sequence). With 8 bases removed from V and 2 bases from J, the gap between germline ends came to 9 bases. There are 13 residues in the CDR3. In DNA, the CDR3 is TGTGCCAGCGGGATATATAACACCGGGGAGCTGTTTTTT. Protein sequence: CASGIYNTGELFF.

The chain has TRBV12-3 or TRBV12-4 and TRBJ1-2, with D perhaps TRBD1 (5 bases). With 5 bases removed from V and 8 bases from J, the gap between germline ends came to 21 bases. CDR3 size: 15 residues. CDR3 nucleotides: TGTGCCAGCAGTCTAAGGGAAAGGGGCCCGTGGGGCTACACCTTC. Translating it yields CASSLRERGPWGYTF.

This clonotype was recorded a few times. V is TRBV12-3 or TRBV12-4 and J is TRBJ2-7; D ambiguous. The V and J ends lost 8 bases and 4 bases respectively, with 18 bases between them. This CDR3 is 14 amino acids long. In DNA form, the CDR3 reads TGTGCCAGCCAACGTGGCCGGTCTCCGTACGAGCAGTACTTC. As protein: CASQRGRSPYEQYF.

This clonotype was detected many times. The chain uses TRBV28 and TRBJ2-2, with D perhaps TRBD1 (6 bases). The V and J ends lost 7 bases and 1 base respectively, with 13 bases between them. Germline loops: CDR1 MDHEN, CDR2 SYDVKM. The CDR3 loop spans 15 amino acids. The CDR3: CASTESRGNTGELFF. In DNA form, the CDR3 reads TGTGCCAGCACCGAGTCCAGGGGGAACACCGGGGAGCTGTTTTTT.

This clonotype was seen repeatedly, ten times or more. The chain uses TRBV9 and TRBJ2-1, with D unclear. Germline V gene lookup returns CDR1 SGDLS and CDR2 YYNGEE. There are 13 residues in the CDR3. The V end lost 2 bases, the J end lost 2 bases, and 5 bases lay between the germline ends. The CDR3 loop is CASSVATYNEQFF. CDR3 DNA: TGTGCCAGCAGCGTGGCAACCTACAATGAGCAGTTCTTC.

This sequence joins TRBV7-2 and TRBJ2-3; D is possibly TRBD2 (7 bases). V lost 0 bases and J 2 bases, leaving 18 bases between the germline ends. CDR3 size: 18 residues. Per germline, CDR1 SGHTA and CDR2 FQGNSA. The CDR3 nucleotides read TGTGCCAGCAGCTTAGCGCGTCGCAGGGGACTAAACACAGATACGCAGTATTTT. It encodes CASSLARRRGLNTDTQYF.

This clonotype was counted a few times. The chain is built from TRBV2 and TRBJ2-6, with TRBD2 identical over 8 bases. V shed 5 bases and J 5 bases; nucleotides not matched to a gene: 8. This CDR3 region has 16 residues. Germline CDR1 and CDR2: SNHLY and FYNNEI. CDR3 in amino acids: CASSLRRGVRANVLTF. The CDR3 coding sequence is TGTGCCAGCAGTCTCCGGCGGGGGGTTAGGGCCAACGTCCTGACTTTC.

This clonotype was picked up a small number of times. V usage is TRBV29-1 and J usage is TRBJ2-7; 10 nucleotides align to TRBD2. The J segment lost 3 bases and the V segment lost 6 bases, leaving 8 bases of the junction unmatched. The CDR3 extends over 14 amino acids. Germline V gives CDR1 SQVTM, CDR2 ANQGSEA. The CDR3 DNA is TGCAGCGTCACCATAGCGGGAGGTGGCTACGAGCAGTACTTC. It translates to CSVTIAGGGYEQYF.

The chain joins TRBV29-1 to TRBJ2-5, with 7 bases identical to TRBD2. The germline CDR1 and CDR2 sequences are SQVTM and ANQGSEA. V lost 4 bases and J lost 2; bases outside the gene matches: 7. The CDR3 has 14 amino acids. CDR3: CSVGGGIGQETQYF. Here the CDR3 DNA reads TGCAGCGTTGGGGGGGGGATTGGACAAGAGACCCAGTACTTC.

This clonotype was seen only a few times. This chain connects TRBV20-1 to TRBJ2-3; D is undetermined. This CDR3 is built from 13 residues. Trimming took off 6 bases at V and 2 bases at J, with 12 bases between the two ends. Per the germline V gene, CDR1 is DFQATT and CDR2 is SNEGSKA (reference sequence). The CDR3 DNA reads TGCAGTGCAGAGAGTGCTCTCACAGATACGCAGTATTTT. Translation: CSAESALTDTQYF.